The rows below give T cell receptor beta chains drawn from one sample of a study of T cell responses to AZD1222 COVID-19 vaccine. Assay: immunoSEQ multiplex PCR; the TCRdb copy retains only in-frame clones and omits some. The sample includes some 87,000 clones, 80% to 90% seen only once; the top ten take approximately 31%. Specimen: peripheral blood, collected on day 0 of AZD1222 vaccination. These receptors all stem from an adult in good health. Both conserved end residues are part of each CDR3. D genes are given only for firm matches. Size values are once, few and many counts, or a class for expanded clones, and some rows have none.

clone_size: NA; d_call: TRBD1; j_call: TRBJ1-2; v_call: TRBV10-3; cdr3_nt: TGTGCCATCAGGCCGGACAGGTCCGTCTATGGCTACACCTTC; cdr3_aa: CAIRPDRSVYGYTF
clone_size: NA; d_call: NA; j_call: TRBJ2-7; v_call: TRBV7-9; cdr3_nt: TGTGCCAGCAGCCCCGTTCCCGGGACGGGCGACTACGAGCAGTACTTC; cdr3_aa: CASSPVPGTGDYEQYF
clone_size: NA; d_call: NA; j_call: TRBJ2-3; v_call: TRBV5-1; cdr3_nt: TGCGCCAGCAGCTTGGGTCAAGCGCGAATTACAGATACGCAGTATTTT; cdr3_aa: CASSLGQARITDTQYF
clone_size: NA; d_call: NA; j_call: TRBJ1-5; v_call: TRBV27; cdr3_nt: TGTGCCAGCAGCCGCGAAGGGACGGCCGATCAGCCCCAGCATTTT; cdr3_aa: CASSREGTADQPQHF
clone_size: once; d_call: NA; j_call: TRBJ2-7; v_call: TRBV28; cdr3_nt: TGTGCCAGCAGGGGGGCGGCCTACGAGCAGTACTTC; cdr3_aa: CASRGAAYEQYF
clone_size: NA; d_call: NA; j_call: TRBJ2-7; v_call: TRBV2; cdr3_nt: TGTGCCAGCAGTCCGTGGGGTGGTCATCTCAACGAGCAGTACTTC; cdr3_aa: CASSPWGGHLNEQYF
clone_size: NA; d_call: TRBD2; j_call: TRBJ2-1; v_call: TRBV19; cdr3_nt: TGTGCCACTCGGCGGGCGGGAGGGCTCAATGAGCAGTTCTTC; cdr3_aa: CATRRAGGLNEQFF
clone_size: once; d_call: NA; j_call: TRBJ1-1; v_call: TRBV29-1; cdr3_nt: TGCAGCGTTGGTGAACAGCGGCGCGCTTTCTTT; cdr3_aa: CSVGEQRRAFF
clone_size: NA; d_call: TRBD1; j_call: TRBJ1-1; v_call: TRBV6-6; cdr3_nt: TGTGCCAGCAGTGTACGACAGGGGTCGAACACTGAAGCTTTCTTT; cdr3_aa: CASSVRQGSNTEAFF
clone_size: NA; d_call: TRBD1; j_call: TRBJ1-2; v_call: TRBV3-1/TRBV3-2; cdr3_nt: TGTGCCAGCAGCCGGGACAGTTCTAACTATGGCTACACCTTC; cdr3_aa: CASSRDSSNYGYTF
clone_size: NA; d_call: NA; j_call: TRBJ1-4; v_call: TRBV28; cdr3_nt: TGTGCCAGCAGCCCGGCCGTGAGGGAACTGTTTTTT; cdr3_aa: CASSPAVRELFF
clone_size: few; d_call: NA; j_call: TRBJ2-7; v_call: TRBV3-1/TRBV3-2; cdr3_nt: TGTGCCAGCAGCCAACAGGGCGCCTACGAGCAGTACTTC; cdr3_aa: CASSQQGAYEQYF
clone_size: NA; d_call: NA; j_call: TRBJ2-7; v_call: TRBV14; cdr3_nt: TGTGCCAGCAGCCCATACGCCTTACACGAGCAGTACTTC; cdr3_aa: CASSPYALHEQYF
clone_size: NA; d_call: TRBD1; j_call: TRBJ1-4; v_call: TRBV14; cdr3_nt: TGTGCCAGCAGCCCCACAGGGGCCCTCAATGAAAAACTGTTTTTT; cdr3_aa: CASSPTGALNEKLFF
clone_size: NA; d_call: TRBD1; j_call: TRBJ1-2; v_call: TRBV28; cdr3_nt: TGTGCCAGCAAGGGGACAGGGGGCGCGGGTGGCTACACCTTC; cdr3_aa: CASKGTGGAGGYTF
clone_size: NA; d_call: NA; j_call: TRBJ2-5; v_call: TRBV5-5; cdr3_nt: TGTGCCAGCAACGTTCCAGGAAAGACCCAGTACTTC; cdr3_aa: CASNVPGKTQYF